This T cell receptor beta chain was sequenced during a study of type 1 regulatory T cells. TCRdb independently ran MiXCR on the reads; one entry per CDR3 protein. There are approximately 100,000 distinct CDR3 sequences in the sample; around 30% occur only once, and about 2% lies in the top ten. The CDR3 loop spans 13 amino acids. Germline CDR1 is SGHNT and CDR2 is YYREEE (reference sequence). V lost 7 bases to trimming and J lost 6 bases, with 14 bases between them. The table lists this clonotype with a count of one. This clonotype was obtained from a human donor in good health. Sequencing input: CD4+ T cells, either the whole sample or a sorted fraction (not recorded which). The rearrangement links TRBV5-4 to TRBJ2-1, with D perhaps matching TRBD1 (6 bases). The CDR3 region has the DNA TGTGCCAGCTCGGCAGGGGTGTCCAATGAGCAGTTCTTC. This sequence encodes CASSAGVSNEQFF. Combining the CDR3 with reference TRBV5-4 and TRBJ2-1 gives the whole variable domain ETGVTQSPTHLIKTRGQQVTLRCSSQSGHNTVSWYQQALGQGPQFIFQYYREEENGRGNFPPRFSGLQFPNYSSELNVNALELDDSALYLCASSAGVSNEQFFGPGTRLTVL.